The T cell receptor (beta chain) under discussion was sequenced for a study of T cell changes during pregnancy in multiple sclerosis. The assay was immunoSEQ multiplex PCR, and TCRdb's table has in-frame clones only and misses some. The repertoire has 39,000 or so clones, around 90% of them found once; the top ten carry more than 0.3%. Trimming removed 7 bases from V and 3 bases from J, with 19 bases in between. Germline values: CDR1 KGHSH, CDR2 LQKENI. The CDR3 has 16 amino acids. Sequencing was performed on CD4+ T cells from peripheral blood mononuclear cells, taken after pregnancy. The chain uses TRBV18 and TRBJ1-3; no firm D call. This clonotype originated in a female donor in good health, enrolled as a control in a pregnancy study. Here the CDR3 reads CASLRGRFPGGNTIYF. The CDR3 bases are TGTGCCAGCTTGCGCGGGCGATTCCCCGGTGGAAACACCATATATTTT.